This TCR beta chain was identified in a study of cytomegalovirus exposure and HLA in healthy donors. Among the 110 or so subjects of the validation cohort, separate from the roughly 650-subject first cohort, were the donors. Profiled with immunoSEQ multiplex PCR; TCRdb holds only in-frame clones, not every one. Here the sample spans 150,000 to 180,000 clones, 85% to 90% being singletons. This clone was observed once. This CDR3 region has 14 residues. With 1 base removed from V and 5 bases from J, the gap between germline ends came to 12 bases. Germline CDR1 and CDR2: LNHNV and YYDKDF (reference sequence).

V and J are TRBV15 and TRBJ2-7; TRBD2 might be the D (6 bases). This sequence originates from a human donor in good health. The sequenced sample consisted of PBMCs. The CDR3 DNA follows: TGTGCCACCAGCAGAGGGGAGGACCACCACGAGCAGTACTTC. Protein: CATSRGEDHHEQYF.